This entry lists 16 T cell receptor beta chains sequenced from one sample in a study of blood T cell repertoires in COVID-19. Measured with immunoSEQ multiplex PCR; TCRdb has only the in-frame clones, and not every one. The sample lists under 250,000 clones, roughly 83% occurring once. The material sequenced was peripheral blood. The source of these receptors is a man older than 75 with acute or convalescent COVID-19.

This rearrangement joins TRBV5-4 to TRBJ2-5; TRBD2 matches at 12 bases. Germline CDR1 SGHNT, CDR2 YYREEE (reference sequence). Trimming cost V 9 bases and J 5 bases; bases outside gene matches: 11. CDR3 length: 15 residues. This CDR3 is CATGSGLAGRETQYF. The CDR3 DNA is TGTGCCACCGGCTCAGGACTAGCGGGAAGGGAGACCCAGTACTTC.

In its sample, this clone was seen a few times. The chain joins TRBV29-1 to TRBJ2-2, with D possibly being TRBD1 (5 bases). The CDR3 spans 13 residues. Germline CDR1 reads SQVTM; CDR2 reads ANQGSEA. Trimming shortened V by 4 bases and J by 1 base, and 7 bases separated the two germline ends. CDR3 sequence reads: CSVGTLNTGELFF. CDR3 in DNA: TGCAGCGTTGGGACATTGAACACCGGGGAGCTGTTTTTT.

The rearrangement uses TRBV2 and TRBJ1-2, with D perhaps TRBD1 (5 bases). The germline CDR1 and CDR2 sequences are SNHLY and FYNNEI. The CDR3 runs 14 residues. Trimming cost V 1 base and J 4 bases, with 10 bases left between them. CDR3 nucleotide sequence: TGTGCCAGCAGTGAAGAGGAGGGGACCTATGGCTACACCTTC. It translates to CASSEEEGTYGYTF.

The chain couples TRBV4-2 to TRBJ2-1, with 8 positions matching TRBD1. The CDR3 is made up of 16 amino acids. V lost 3 bases, J lost 6 bases, and 10 bases stayed unmatched. Germline V gives CDR1 LGHNA, CDR2 YNFKEQ. Here the CDR3 reads CASSHSGTGQFNEQFF. Written as DNA, the CDR3 is TGTGCCAGCAGCCACTCTGGGACAGGACAATTCAATGAGCAGTTCTTC.

The chain carries TRBV4-1 and TRBJ2-3; 8 bases are shared with TRBD2. CDR1 and CDR2 (germline): MGHRA, YSYEKL. The length of the CDR3 is 17 residues. The ends lost 0 bases at V and 4 bases at J; junction bases unmatched: 9. The CDR3 protein is CASSQEVRLAGSDTQYF. CDR3 DNA sequence: TGCGCCAGCAGCCAAGAAGTCCGTCTAGCGGGTTCAGATACGCAGTATTTT.

Note on this clone: The sample has other DNA sequences that encode this CDR3 too. The CDR3 sequence: CASSLRGTTNEKLFF. The CDR3 DNA is TGCGCCAGCAGCTTGCGGGGGACCACTAATGAAAAACTGTTTTTT. The V and J genes are TRBV5-1 and TRBJ1-4, with TRBD1 as a possible D gene (5 bases). V was trimmed by 1 base and J by 2 bases, leaving 9 bases between them. Looked up from germline, CDR1 is SGHRS and CDR2 is YFSETQ. The CDR3 runs 15 residues.

The V gene is TRBV27, the J gene TRBJ2-7; the match to TRBD2 covers 8 bases. The germline V gene has CDR1 MNHEY and CDR2 SMNVEV (reference sequence). The CDR3 covers 15 residues. Losses at the gene ends were 6 bases for V and 4 bases for J; bases not matched to a gene: 11. The CDR3 spells CASSNMMSGRYEQYF. The CDR3 DNA is TGTGCCAGCAGCAATATGATGAGCGGGAGATACGAGCAGTACTTC.

The CDR3: CASSSRRHDYGYTF. DNA of the CDR3: TGTGCCAGCAGCTCCCGGCGGCACGACTATGGCTACACCTTC. The gene calls are TRBV7-9 and TRBJ1-2; no definite D call. CDR3 length equals 14 residues. Per the germline V gene, CDR1 is SEHNR and CDR2 is FQNEAQ (reference sequence). V gave up 4 bases and J gave up 3 bases, with 12 bases separating them.

The rearrangement links TRBV7-9 to TRBJ1-2, with D possibly TRBD1 on 5 matching bases. Trimming cost V 1 base and J 7 bases, with 10 bases left between them. Germline loops: CDR1 SEHNR, CDR2 FQNEAQ (reference sequence). This CDR3 comprises 13 residues. CDR3 protein: CASSLGGDGGYTF. The CDR3 coding sequence is TGTGCCAGCAGCTTAGGGGGGGACGGTGGCTACACCTTC.

V is TRBV5-4 and J is TRBJ1-1; TRBD1 might be the D (5 bases). The CDR3 length is 14 residues. Per germline, CDR1 SGHNT and CDR2 YYREEE (reference sequence). V was shortened by 4 bases and J by 5 bases, with 15 bases between the two germline ends. CDR3 DNA sequence: TGTGCCAGCAGCCGGGGGGGTGCAGTTACTGAAGCTTTCTTT. Protein sequence: CASSRGGAVTEAFF. The full variable domain, in which reference TRBV5-4 and TRBJ1-1 provide the parts outside the CDR3, is ETGVTQSPTHLIKTRGQQVTLRCSSQSGHNTVSWYQQALGQGPQFIFQYYREEENGRGNFPPRFSGLQFPNYSSELNVNALELDDSALYLCASSRGGAVTEAFFGQGTRLTVV.

The DNA of the CDR3 is TGTGCCAGTTCCGGGACAGGGCAATCCGGGGAGCTGTTTTTT. Its translation: CASSGTGQSGELFF. This chain connects TRBV19 to TRBJ2-2, with 9 bases fitting TRBD1. The V gene end was trimmed by 8 bases and the J gene end by 6 bases; junction bases not matched to a gene: 7. The CDR3 length is 14 residues. In germline, CDR1 is LNHDA, CDR2 SQIVND (reference sequence).

The rearrangement joins TRBV2 to TRBJ2-7, with 9 bases fitting TRBD1. Germline assignment: CDR1 SNHLY and CDR2 FYNNEI. The CDR3 spans 13 residues. The J segment lost 4 bases and the V segment lost 4 bases, leaving 2 bases of the junction unmatched. The CDR3 loop is CASSAGTGYEQYF. The DNA for the CDR3 is TGTGCCAGCAGTGCCGGGACAGGGTACGAGCAGTACTTC.

In its sample, this clone was seen once. The rearrangement joins TRBV6-4 to TRBJ2-3; unclear D gene. CDR3 length: 11 amino acids. Germline V CDR1 and CDR2: MRHNA, SNTAGT. Trimming removed 3 bases from V and 7 bases from J, with 5 bases in between. CDR3 region: CASSDLYTQYF. In DNA, the CDR3 is TGTGCCAGCAGTGATCTATATACGCAGTATTTT.

The CDR3 sequence: CASSFDPAGGLNEQFF. The CDR3 DNA is TGTGCCAGCAGCTTTGACCCCGCGGGGGGGCTCAATGAGCAGTTCTTC. The chain has TRBV11-1 and TRBJ2-1; 9 nucleotides agree with TRBD2. The CDR3 covers 16 residues. Germline assignment: CDR1 SGHAT and CDR2 FQDESV (reference sequence). The J segment lost 6 bases and the V segment lost 3 bases, leaving 9 bases of the junction unmatched. The complete variable domain, with remaining parts taken from reference TRBV11-1 and TRBJ2-1, reads EAEVAQSPRYKITEKSQAVAFWCDPISGHATLYWYRQILGQGPELLVQFQDESVVDDSQLPKDRFSAERLKGVDSTLKIQPAELGDSAMYLCASSFDPAGGLNEQFFGPGTRLTVL.

The chain has TRBV25-1 and TRBJ1-1; D possibly corresponds to TRBD1 (5 bases). The germline V and J ends were trimmed by 5 bases and 1 base, with 8 bases remaining between them. CDR3 length: 13 amino acids. In germline, CDR1 is MGHDK, CDR2 SYGVNS. The chain's CDR3 is CASSSTGNTEAFF. Written as DNA, the CDR3 is TGTGCCAGCAGTTCCACAGGGAACACTGAAGCTTTCTTT.

The CDR3 DNA follows: TGTGCCAGCAGTCGATGGGAAGGGGGCGGAAACACCGGGGAGCTGTTTTTT. This encodes CASSRWEGGGNTGELFF. The chain carries TRBV27 and TRBJ2-2; 7 nucleotides match TRBD1. With 5 bases clipped from V and 2 bases from J, the junction kept 11 bases outside the gene matches. CDR1 is MNHEY, CDR2 SMNVEV, per germline (reference sequence). This CDR3 contains 17 residues.